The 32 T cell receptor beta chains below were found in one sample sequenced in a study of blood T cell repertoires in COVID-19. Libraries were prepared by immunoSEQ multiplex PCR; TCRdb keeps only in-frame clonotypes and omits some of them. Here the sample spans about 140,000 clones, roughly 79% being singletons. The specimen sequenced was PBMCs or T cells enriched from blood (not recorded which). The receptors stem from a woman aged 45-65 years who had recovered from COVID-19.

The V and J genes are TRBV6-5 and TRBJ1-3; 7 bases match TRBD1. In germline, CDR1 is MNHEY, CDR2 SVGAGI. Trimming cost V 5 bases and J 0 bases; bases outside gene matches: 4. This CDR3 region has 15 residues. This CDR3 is CASSKGAYSGNTIYF. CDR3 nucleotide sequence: TGTGCCAGCAGTAAGGGGGCTTACTCTGGAAACACCATATATTTT.

DNA for the CDR3: TGTGCCAGCAGCTTAGATTTAGCAGGGGGCCACTTCAAGTACTTC. The encoded protein is CASSLDLAGGHFKYF. The chain couples TRBV11-2 to TRBJ2-5, with 8 bases fitting TRBD1. V gave up 0 bases and J gave up 12 bases; unmatched junction bases: 12. Germline V gene lookup returns CDR1 SGHAT and CDR2 FQNNGV. This CDR3 region has 15 residues.

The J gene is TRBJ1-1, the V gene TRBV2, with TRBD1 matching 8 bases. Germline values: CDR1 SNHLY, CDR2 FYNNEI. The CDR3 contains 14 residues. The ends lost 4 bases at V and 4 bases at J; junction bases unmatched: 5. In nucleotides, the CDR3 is TGTGCCAGCAGTGCATACAGGGGGATCACTGAAGCTTTCTTT. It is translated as CASSAYRGITEAFF.

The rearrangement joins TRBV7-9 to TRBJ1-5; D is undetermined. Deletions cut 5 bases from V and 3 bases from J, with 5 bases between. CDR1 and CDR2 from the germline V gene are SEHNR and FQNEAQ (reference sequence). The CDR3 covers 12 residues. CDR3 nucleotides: TGTGCCAGCAGCGTCTCCAATCAGCCCCAGCATTTT. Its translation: CASSVSNQPQHF.

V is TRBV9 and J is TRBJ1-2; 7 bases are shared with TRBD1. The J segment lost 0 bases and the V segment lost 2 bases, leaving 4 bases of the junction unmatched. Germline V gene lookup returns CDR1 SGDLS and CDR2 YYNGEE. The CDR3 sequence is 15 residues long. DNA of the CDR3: TGTGCCAGCAGCGTCGACAGGGAATCTAACTATGGCTACACCTTC. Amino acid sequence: CASSVDRESNYGYTF.

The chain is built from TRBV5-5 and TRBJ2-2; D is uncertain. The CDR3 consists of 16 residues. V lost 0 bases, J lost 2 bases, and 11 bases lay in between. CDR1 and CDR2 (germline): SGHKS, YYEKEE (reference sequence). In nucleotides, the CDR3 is TGTGCCAGCAGCTTGGTTCCCCAGACTAACACCGGGGAGCTGTTTTTT. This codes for CASSLVPQTNTGELFF. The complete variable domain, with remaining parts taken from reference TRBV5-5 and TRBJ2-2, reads DAGVTQSPTHLIKTRGQQVTLRCSPISGHKSVSWYQQVLGQGPQFIFQYYEKEERGRGNFPDRFSARQFPNYSSELNVNALLLGDSALYLCASSLVPQTNTGELFFGEGSRLTVL.

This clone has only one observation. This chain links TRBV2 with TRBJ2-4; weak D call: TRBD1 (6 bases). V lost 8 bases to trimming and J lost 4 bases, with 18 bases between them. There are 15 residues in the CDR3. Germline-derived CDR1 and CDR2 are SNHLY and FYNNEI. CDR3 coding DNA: TGTGCCAGCGTCGTACAACAGGGCTTTAAAAACATTCAGTACTTC. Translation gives CASVVQQGFKNIQYF.

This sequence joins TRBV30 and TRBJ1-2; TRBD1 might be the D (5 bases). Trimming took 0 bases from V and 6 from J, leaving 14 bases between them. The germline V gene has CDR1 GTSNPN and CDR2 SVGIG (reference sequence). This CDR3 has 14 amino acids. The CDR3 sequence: CAWSVGGTFNGYTF. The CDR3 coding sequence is TGTGCCTGGAGTGTTGGCGGGACCTTCAATGGCTACACCTTC.

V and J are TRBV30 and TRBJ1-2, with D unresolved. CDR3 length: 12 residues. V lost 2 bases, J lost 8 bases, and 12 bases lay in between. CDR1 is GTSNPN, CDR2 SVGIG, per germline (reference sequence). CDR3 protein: CAWSLSLRGYTF. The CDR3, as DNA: TGTGCCTGGAGTCTCTCATTGAGGGGCTACACCTTC.

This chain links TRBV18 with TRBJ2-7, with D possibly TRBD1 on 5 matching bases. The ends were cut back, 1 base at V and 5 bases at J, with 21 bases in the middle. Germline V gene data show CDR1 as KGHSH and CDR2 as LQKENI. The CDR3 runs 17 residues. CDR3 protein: CASSPRPLQGSSNEQYF. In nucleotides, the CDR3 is TGTGCCAGCTCACCACGTCCCCTGCAGGGATCTTCCAACGAGCAGTACTTC.

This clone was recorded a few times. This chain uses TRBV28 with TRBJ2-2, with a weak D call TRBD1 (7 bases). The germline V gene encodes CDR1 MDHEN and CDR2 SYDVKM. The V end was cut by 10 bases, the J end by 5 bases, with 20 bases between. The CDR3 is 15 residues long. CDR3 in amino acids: CATMRWQGGTGELFF. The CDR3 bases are TGTGCCACTATGAGGTGGCAGGGGGGAACCGGGGAGCTGTTTTTT.

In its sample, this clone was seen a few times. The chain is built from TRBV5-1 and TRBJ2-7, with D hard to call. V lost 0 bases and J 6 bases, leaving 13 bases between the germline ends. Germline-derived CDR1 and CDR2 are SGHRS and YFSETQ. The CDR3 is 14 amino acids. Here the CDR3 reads CASSLEPAPGEQYF. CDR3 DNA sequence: TGCGCCAGCAGCTTGGAACCAGCGCCCGGCGAGCAGTACTTC.

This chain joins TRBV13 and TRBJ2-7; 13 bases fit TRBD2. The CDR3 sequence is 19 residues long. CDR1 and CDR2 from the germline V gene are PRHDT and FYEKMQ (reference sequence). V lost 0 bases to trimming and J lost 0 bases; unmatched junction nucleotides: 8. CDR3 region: CASSLGRTSGGRSSYEQYF. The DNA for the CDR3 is TGTGCCAGCAGCTTAGGCAGGACTAGCGGGGGCCGAAGCTCCTACGAGCAGTACTTC.

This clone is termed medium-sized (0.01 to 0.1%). Here the CDR3 reads CASSYYWGRTTEAFF. CDR3 nucleotides: TGTGCCAGCAGTTACTATTGGGGCCGGACCACTGAAGCTTTCTTT. The chain recombines TRBV6-5 with TRBJ1-1, with D perhaps TRBD1 (5 bases). This CDR3 is built from 15 residues. Germline values: CDR1 MNHEY, CDR2 SVGAGI. The V end was cut by 1 base, the J end by 4 bases, with 13 bases between.

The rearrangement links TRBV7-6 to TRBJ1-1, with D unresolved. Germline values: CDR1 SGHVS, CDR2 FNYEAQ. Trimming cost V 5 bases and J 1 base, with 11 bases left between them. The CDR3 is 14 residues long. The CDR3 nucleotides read TGTGCCAGCAGCCGCGGACTGCAGAACACTGAAGCTTTCTTT. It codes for CASSRGLQNTEAFF. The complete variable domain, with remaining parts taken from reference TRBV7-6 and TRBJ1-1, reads GAGVSQSPRYKVTKRGQDVALRCDPISGHVSLYWYRQALGQGPEFLTYFNYEAQQDKSGLPNDRFSAERPEGSISTLTIQRTEQRDSAMYRCASSRGLQNTEAFFGQGTRLTVV.

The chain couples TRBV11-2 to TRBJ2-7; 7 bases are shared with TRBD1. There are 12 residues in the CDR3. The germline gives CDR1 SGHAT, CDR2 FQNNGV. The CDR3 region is CETGTDFYEQYF. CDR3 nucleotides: TGTGAAACTGGGACAGACTTCTACGAGCAGTACTTC.

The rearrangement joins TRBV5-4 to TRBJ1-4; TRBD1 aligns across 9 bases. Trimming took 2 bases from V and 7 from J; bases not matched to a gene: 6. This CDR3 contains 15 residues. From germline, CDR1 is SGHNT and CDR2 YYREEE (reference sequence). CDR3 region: CASSFFDRGIEKLFF. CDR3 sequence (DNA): TGTGCCAGCAGCTTTTTCGACAGGGGGATTGAAAAACTGTTTTTT.

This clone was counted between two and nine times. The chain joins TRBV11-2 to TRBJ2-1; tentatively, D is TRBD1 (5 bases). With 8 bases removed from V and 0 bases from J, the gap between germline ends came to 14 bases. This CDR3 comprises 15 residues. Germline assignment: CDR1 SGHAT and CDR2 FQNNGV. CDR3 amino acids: CASRPDSSSYNEQFF. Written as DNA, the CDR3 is TGTGCCAGCCGCCCAGACAGTAGCTCCTACAATGAGCAGTTCTTC. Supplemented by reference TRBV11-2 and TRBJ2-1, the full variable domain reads EAGVAQSPRYKIIEKRQSVAFWCNPISGHATLYWYQQILGQGPKLLIQFQNNGVVDDSQLPKDRFSAERLKGVDSTLKIQPAKLEDSAVYLCASRPDSSSYNEQFFGPGTRLTVL.

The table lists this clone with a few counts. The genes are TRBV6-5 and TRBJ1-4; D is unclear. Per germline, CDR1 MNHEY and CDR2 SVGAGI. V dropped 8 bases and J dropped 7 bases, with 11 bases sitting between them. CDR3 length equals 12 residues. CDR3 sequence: CASGSRGEKLFF. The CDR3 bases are TGTGCCAGCGGGTCACGAGGTGAAAAACTGTTTTTT.

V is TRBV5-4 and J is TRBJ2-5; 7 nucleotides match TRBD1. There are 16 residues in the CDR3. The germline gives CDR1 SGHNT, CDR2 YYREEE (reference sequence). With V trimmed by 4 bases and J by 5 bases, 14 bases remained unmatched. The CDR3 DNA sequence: TGTGCCAGCAGCAAAACAGGGGTGGTGGCGAAGGAGACCCAGTACTTC. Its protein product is CASSKTGVVAKETQYF.

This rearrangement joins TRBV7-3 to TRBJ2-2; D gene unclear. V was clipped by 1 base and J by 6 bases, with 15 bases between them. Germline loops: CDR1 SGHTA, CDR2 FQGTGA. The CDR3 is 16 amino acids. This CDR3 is CASSLSPEEKAGELFF. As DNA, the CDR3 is TGTGCCAGCAGCTTAAGCCCCGAGGAGAAGGCCGGGGAGCTGTTTTTT.

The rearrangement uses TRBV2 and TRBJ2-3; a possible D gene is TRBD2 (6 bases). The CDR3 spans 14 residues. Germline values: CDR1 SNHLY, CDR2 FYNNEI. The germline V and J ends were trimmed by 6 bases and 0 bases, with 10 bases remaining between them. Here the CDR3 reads CASRERVSTDTQYF. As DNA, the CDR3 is TGTGCCAGCAGGGAGCGGGTTAGCACAGATACGCAGTATTTT.

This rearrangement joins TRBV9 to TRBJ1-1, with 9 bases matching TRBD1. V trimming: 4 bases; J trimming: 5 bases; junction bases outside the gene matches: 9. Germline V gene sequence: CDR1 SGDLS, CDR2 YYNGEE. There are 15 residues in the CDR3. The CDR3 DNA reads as TGTGCCAGCAGCCCGCAGACAGGGGGAGGGACTGAAGCTTTCTTT. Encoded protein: CASSPQTGGGTEAFF.

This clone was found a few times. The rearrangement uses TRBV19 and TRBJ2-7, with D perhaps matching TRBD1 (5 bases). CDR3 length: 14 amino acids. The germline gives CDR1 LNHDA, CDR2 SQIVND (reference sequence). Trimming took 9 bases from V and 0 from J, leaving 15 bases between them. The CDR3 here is CASSPSGYSYEQYF. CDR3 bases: TGTGCCAGCAGCCCCTCAGGGTACTCCTACGAGCAGTACTTC.

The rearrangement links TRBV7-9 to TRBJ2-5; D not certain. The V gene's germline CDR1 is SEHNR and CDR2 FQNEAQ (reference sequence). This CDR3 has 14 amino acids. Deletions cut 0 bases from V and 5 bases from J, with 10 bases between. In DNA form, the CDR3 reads TGTGCCAGCAGCTTAGCGCGACCGGAGGAGACCCAGTACTTC. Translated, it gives CASSLARPEETQYF.

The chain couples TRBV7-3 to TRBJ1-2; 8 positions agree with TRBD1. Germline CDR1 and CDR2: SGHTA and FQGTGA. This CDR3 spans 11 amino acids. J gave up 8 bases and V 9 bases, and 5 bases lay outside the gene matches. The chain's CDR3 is CASRTGQGYTF. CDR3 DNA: TGTGCCAGTCGGACAGGGCAAGGCTACACCTTC.

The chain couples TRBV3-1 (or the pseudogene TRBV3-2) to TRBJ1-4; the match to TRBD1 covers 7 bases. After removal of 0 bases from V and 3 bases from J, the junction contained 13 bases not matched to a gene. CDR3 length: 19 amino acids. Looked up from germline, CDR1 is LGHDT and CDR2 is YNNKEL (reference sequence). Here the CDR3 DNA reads TGTGCCAGCAGCCAAGATGGCCTCTTCCGGGACAGCGCTAATGAAAAACTGTTTTTT. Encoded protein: CASSQDGLFRDSANEKLFF.

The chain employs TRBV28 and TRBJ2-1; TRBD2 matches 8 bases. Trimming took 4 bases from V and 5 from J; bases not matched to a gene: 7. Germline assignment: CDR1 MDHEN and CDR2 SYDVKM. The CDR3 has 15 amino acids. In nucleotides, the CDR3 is TGTGCCAGCAGTTACACCGGGACTAGTAACAATGAGCAGTTCTTC. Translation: CASSYTGTSNNEQFF.

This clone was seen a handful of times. In nucleotides, the CDR3 is TGTGCCAGTAGCTCCCGGACAGGGTTGACTGAAGCTTTCTTT. Residues: CASSSRTGLTEAFF. The chain couples TRBV19 to TRBJ1-1; 8 bases are a match to TRBD1. After removal of 6 bases from V and 5 bases from J, the junction contained 8 bases not matched to a gene. Germline V CDR1 and CDR2: LNHDA, SQIVND (reference sequence). CDR3 length: 14 residues.

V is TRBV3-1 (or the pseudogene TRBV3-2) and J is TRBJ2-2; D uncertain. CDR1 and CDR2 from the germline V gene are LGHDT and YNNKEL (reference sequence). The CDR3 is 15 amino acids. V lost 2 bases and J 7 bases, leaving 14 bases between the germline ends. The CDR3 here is CASSQITVGGGELFF. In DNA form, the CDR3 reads TGTGCCAGCAGCCAAATCACCGTAGGCGGCGGGGAGCTGTTTTTT.

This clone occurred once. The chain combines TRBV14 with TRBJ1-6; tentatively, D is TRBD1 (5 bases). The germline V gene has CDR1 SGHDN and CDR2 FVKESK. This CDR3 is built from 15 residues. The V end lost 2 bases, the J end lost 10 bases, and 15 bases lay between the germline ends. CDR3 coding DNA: TGTGCCAGCAGCCAAAGCTCAGGGTCAAGGTCACCCCTCCACTTT. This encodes CASSQSSGSRSPLHF.

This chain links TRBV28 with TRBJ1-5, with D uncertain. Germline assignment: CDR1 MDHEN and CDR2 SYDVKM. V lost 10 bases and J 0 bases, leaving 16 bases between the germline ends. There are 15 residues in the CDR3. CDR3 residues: CAMPAENYSNQPQHF. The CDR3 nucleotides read TGTGCCATGCCTGCCGAGAATTATAGCAATCAGCCCCAGCATTTT.